This T cell receptor beta chain was found in a study of Ad26.COV2.S vaccination and SARS-CoV-2 variants. Treatment meaning: roughly 19 received Ad26.COV2.S at low or high dose, single or two shots; roughly 5 received placebo; per-sample allocation not given. Samples came from day 63 after the first vaccine or placebo injection. CDR3 length: 16 amino acids. With 2 bases clipped from V and 1 base from J, the junction kept 5 bases outside the gene matches. The germline V gene encodes CDR1 MNHEY and CDR2 SVGAGI. Study-wide results and caveats: Overall T cell responses may have been underestimated by the analyses of TCR breadth and depth.

This clone was recorded only once. The antigen is undetermined. Method: immunoSEQ multiplex PCR; TCRdb's copy keeps in-frame clones and lacks some. The sample lists hundreds of thousands of clones, around 89% occurring once. The chain recombines TRBV6-5 with TRBJ2-5; 9 nucleotides line up with TRBD1. This TCR derives from a person between 18 and 59 years old who received the Ad26.COV2.S COVID-19 vaccine or a placebo. The sample here was peripheral blood, taken in a trial of Ad26.COV2.S vaccine versus placebo. The CDR3 here is CASSYGGTGSQETQYF. The CDR3 DNA sequence: TGTGCCAGCAGTTACGGGGGGACAGGGAGCCAAGAGACCCAGTACTTC.